This TCR beta chain was sequenced during a study of cytomegalovirus exposure and HLA in healthy donors (dated by TCRdb to 2016 to 2017). Study-wide context: In an earlier analysis of about 560 of the donors, 250 to 300 Gb of sequence data and 120 million or so unique TCR beta sequences from roughly 190 million T cells were reported. An early release covering 500 to 750 HLA-typed donors comprised about 300 gigabases of sequencing data and around 80 million unique TCR sequences. Of the roughly 410 genotyped donors, approximately 80% were placed in the genetic ancestry cluster associated with self-reported Caucasian donors. The study aimed to test whether cataloging public T cell receptors could reveal signatures of past pathogen exposure. The study profiled the T cell repertoires of about 720 subjects by immunosequencing and related them to cytomegalovirus serostatus. In addition to the first cohort of roughly 700 subjects, a separate validation cohort of around 110 different subjects was used. To predict cytomegalovirus infection status, the study brought together high-throughput TCR immunosequencing, statistical association of individual TCRs with disease status, and machine learning. A later analysis re-analyzed previously published TCR beta repertoires from 600 to 850 donors and added high-resolution HLA genotyping to study TCR occurrence patterns. In the later analysis, no new phenotypic data were used to find candidate immune exposures; instead, reliance was placed on TCR beta sequences and their occurrence across donors. An earlier analysis of about 620 of the donors applied high-throughput TCR beta sequencing to assess whether each TCR beta V gene segment acted as functional or pseudogenic. Donor age, sex, ethnicity and CMV serostatus were compiled together with the repertoire data. Genome-wide SNP genotypes for about three fifths of the 666 donors were used in a later genetic analysis, which treated that subset as a discovery cohort. All discovery cohort repertoires had been generated using a single sequencing platform. HLA typing covered class I and class II loci at four-digit resolution. The number of donors typed differed by locus, with about 620-630 for A, B, C, DRB1 and DQB1, more than 500 for DQA1, some 570 for DPA1, and 450 to 480 for DPB1. Roughly five DR-DQ haplotypes were handled as single units for association and clustering, since linkage in the cohort was strong. Among some 400 genotyped donors of the cohort, an average of around 250,000 unique TCR beta nucleotide sequences was sequenced per donor, of which about 19% were non-productive.

Library generation was performed with the immunoSEQ multiplex PCR assay. A mixture of 60 forward primers for TCR Vbeta segments and 13 reverse primers for TCR Jbeta segments was used in the multiplex PCR. The CDR3 region of rearranged TCR beta genes was amplified from genomic DNA with a multiplex PCR assay. The Illumina HiSeq System was used to sequence the amplified TCR beta libraries as 87-base-pair reads. The authors processed their data as follows. In a later analysis, roughly 80 million unique TCR beta chains were counted across the roughly 670 repertoires, and some 10 million of these chains were shared by at least two donors. A nearest-neighbor algorithm error-corrected the raw reads and collapsed the reads into unique sequences, merging closely related sequences to remove PCR and sequencing errors. To assign V, D and J gene segments, CDR3 sequences were aligned to IMGT reference sequences. For a sequence to be retained, a match of at least six nucleotides was required to both a V gene segment and a J gene segment. A rearrangement was called productive if the CDR3 had no stop codons and remained in frame with V and J, and every other rearrangement was called non-productive. CDR3 was defined by IMGT convention, running from the second conserved V-encoded cysteine to the conserved J-encoded phenylalanine. The earlier analysis of roughly 590 of the donors excluded any sequence lacking an unambiguous match to a single V gene segment. In an earlier analysis of 587 of the donors, V segments were called functional above 56.7% productive rearrangements and were called segregating when the between-donor standard deviation exceeded 5%. To diagnose cytomegalovirus status from the catalog of TCR beta chain sequences, a statistical classification framework was built. In a later analysis, V and J genes were assigned by comparing TCR nucleotide sequences against IMGT/GENE-DB human TR gene sequences. Using the TCRdist pipeline, a later analysis assigned CDR3 sequences along with most-parsimonious VDJ recombination scenarios. A later analysis defined each TCR beta chain by its CDR3 amino acid sequence plus V-gene family, and excluded reads lacking a unique V-gene family. In a later analysis, 450 to 600 highly shared, low-generation-probability nucleotide sequences were removed to address suspected cross-contamination and a sequencing artifact. For each public chain, a later analysis derived a clonal expansion index from normalized ranks of inferred template counts within each repertoire. In a later analysis, generation probabilities were computed with a VDJ recombination model fitted to out-of-frame rearrangements, and the resulting probabilities were checked against IGoR. In a later analysis, TCR-TCR, TCR-HLA and TCR-CMV co-occurrence was scored with hypergeometric tests, and a repertoire-size bias correction was applied to TCR pairs. In a later analysis, false discovery rates were estimated by permuting HLA or CMV assignments 20 times. In a later analysis, co-occurring TCRs were grouped with DBSCAN, and TCRdist sequence similarity was added when clustering was performed within HLA-allele-positive subsets. Repertoires with fewer than 30,000 or more than 120,000 public chains, plus five repertoires with anomalous nucleotide sharing, were excluded from co-occurrence clustering. TCRdb stores this immuneACCESS table with in-frame sequences only. Part of the clones is absent; in the studies checked, under half of the shortfall reflects unresolved V genes, and no reason is known for the rest. V, J and clone size derive from that table, while D and trimming were established from the DNA sequence. In all, the sample holds some 97,000 clones, and around 80% of those were seen once. Of the sample, around 3.8% is held by the ten largest clones.

Concerning this clone: Its antigen target is currently unknown. Nothing much larger sits one base from this clone, and base qualities are not available.

Summary of the overall study and its limitations: In a later genetic analysis, fewer N-insertions in productive TCRs were reported among donors in an Asian-associated ancestry cluster than the approximately 670-donor mean. Roughly uniform sequencing depth across donors was assumed in presence/absence analyses, although this assumption may not hold. In a later analysis, most CMV-associated TCR beta chains were found to appear HLA-restricted, with HLA associations seemingly driven largely by CMV exposure. A later analysis reported that several top co-occurrence clusters appeared linked to parvovirus B19, influenza, CMV and Epstein-Barr virus. The classifier was reported to diagnose cytomegalovirus status with high specificity and sensitivity in both the original and validation cohorts. Because the 87-base-pair reads could not distinguish some IMGT-functional V segments, including TRBV6-2 and TRBV6-3, those segments were excluded. The earlier analysis of some 560 of the donors excluded seventeen rarely observed V segments, including chromosome 9 orphons, because counts were too low. In a later analysis, TCR association rates were found to vary across HLA loci, with the most associated TCRs seen for DRB1 alleles and the fewest for HLA-C alleles. The only immune exposure information available for the cohort was CMV serostatus. The cohort was sequenced for TCR beta chains only, and without alpha or paired-chain data the features that could be detected were limited. A further reported finding was that TCR beta sequences accurately predicted the HLA-A and HLA-B alleles for most subjects in the first cohort. Compared with equally common non-associated chains, HLA-associated TCR beta chains in a later analysis were more clonally expanded and had lower generation probabilities. Because some donors lacked HLA typing at each locus, the association tests relied only on the typed subset. Most TCR sequences were observed very rarely across donors, whereas some public TCRs were present in many individuals. The authors suggested that the approach could potentially be generalized to other disease states and immunological phenotypes. Assigning TCR associations to individual alleles was difficult when HLA alleles, especially DR and DQ, strongly co-occurred. An earlier analysis of roughly 570 of the donors showed that most TCR beta V segments appeared in productive rearrangements either about 87% or about 30% of the time, which broadly matched IMGT annotations. A few of the identified cytomegalovirus-associated TCR beta chains were confirmed in vitro to be specific for cytomegalovirus antigens. At a false discovery rate of 0.05, a later analysis linked around 17,000 TCR beta sequences to specific HLA alleles. The sequencing pipeline was judged likely to have produced a cluster of highly shared sequence variants as a technical artifact. In a later genetic analysis, a missense DCLRE1C variant was associated with V-gene and J-gene trimming of TCR beta chains, and the association was replicated in an independent cohort. Correlated functional status among segregating V segments might be attributable to linkage disequilibrium, but an unknown experimental factor could not be ruled out. In the study, roughly 160 TCR beta chains were listed as associated with cytomegalovirus.

The cohort was made up of approximately 670 healthy bone marrow donors. At the time of sampling, all cohort members were nominally healthy, though unrecorded immune exposures were likely present. The donor was CMV seropositive and was included in the group of 250 to 300 seropositive cohort members. A peripheral blood sample was collected from each donor, and TCR beta sequencing was performed on peripheral blood mononuclear cells. Genomic DNA was extracted from the blood cell samples with the Qiagen DNeasy Blood Extraction Kit. Counted from cysteine to phenylalanine, this CDR3 has 20 amino acids. Of the read, only the CDR3 DNA is kept; its 60 bases are in frame from base 1.

The sequence was collected from a woman between 50 and 59 years old in good health and CMV-seropositive. What was sequenced was PBMCs. This chain joins TRBV21-1 to TRBJ2-1; the D call TRBD2 from the table was never checked on the DNA. TRBV21-1 has pseudogene status. The CDR3 reads CASSTRADDCAGESYNEQFF. The DNA sequence is as follows: TGTGCCAGCAGCACGCGGGCTGACGACTGCGCGGGAGAGTCCTACAATGAGCAGTTCTTC.